The 13 T cell receptor beta chains listed next were all sequenced from one sample in a study of T cells in Graves' hyperthyroidism and ophthalmopathy. It was RNA transcripts that yielded the amplified TCR beta CDR3 regions. The HTBI primer set was used in a first-round RT-PCR of the TCR CDR3. TCRdb re-called the multiplex PCR reads with MiXCR, one entry per CDR3 protein. The sample yields 350,000 to 500,000 distinct CDR3 sequences, roughly an eighth seen once. The sample consisted of blood. The receptors were gathered from a woman aged 18-30 years with Graves' hyperthyroidism.

The J gene is TRBJ2-3, the V gene TRBV4-1; no definite D call. V lost 0 bases and J 5 bases, leaving 9 bases between the germline ends. From germline, CDR1 is MGHRA and CDR2 YSYEKL. There are 14 residues in the CDR3. DNA for the CDR3: TGCGCCAGCAGCCAAGATCACGACGAAGATACGCAGTATTTT. Translating it yields CASSQDHDEDTQYF.

There are many counts of this clonotype. CDR3 DNA: TGTGCCAGCAGTTTAGGACAGTCTCCTTTCACAGATACGCAGTATTTT. Translation: CASSLGQSPFTDTQYF. V usage is TRBV12-3 or TRBV12-4 and J usage is TRBJ2-3; perhaps TRBD1 as D (5 bases). Trimming stripped 1 base from V and 2 bases from J, with 13 bases between. CDR3 length equals 16 residues.

This clonotype has only a few counts. The gene calls are TRBV5-6 and TRBJ2-7; D is undetermined. This CDR3 spans 14 amino acids. Germline V gene lookup returns CDR1 SGHDT and CDR2 YYEEEE. Trimming stripped 4 bases from V and 5 bases from J, with 16 bases between. The CDR3, as DNA: TGTGCCAGCAGCCCCTCATTGGGGATCAACGAGCAGTACTTC. It specifies CASSPSLGINEQYF. The full variable domain, rest sourced from reference TRBV5-6 and TRBJ2-7, is DAGVTQSPTHLIKTRGQQVTLRCSPKSGHDTVSWYQQALGQGPQFIFQYYEEEERQRGNFPDRFSGHQFPNYSSELNVNALLLGDSALYLCASSPSLGINEQYFGPGTRLTVT.

This clonotype was found many times. The chain employs TRBV5-1 and TRBJ2-5; TRBD1 matches at 10 bases. Germline CDR1 SGHRS, CDR2 YFSETQ. This CDR3 is 14 amino acids long. V trimming: 6 bases; J trimming: 4 bases; junction bases outside the gene matches: 6. The DNA for the CDR3 is TGCGCCAGCAATTGGGGACAGGGGCTAGAGACCCAGTACTTC. This translates into CASNWGQGLETQYF.

This clonotype was detected a few times. This rearrangement joins TRBV7-9 to TRBJ2-1; unclear D gene. CDR3 length equals 15 residues. Germline V gene data show CDR1 as SEHNR and CDR2 as FQNEAQ (reference sequence). V shed 2 bases and J shed 2 bases, with 10 bases lying between them. The CDR3 protein is CASSLIRPTYNEQFF. The CDR3, as DNA: TGTGCCAGCAGCTTAATTCGTCCGACCTACAATGAGCAGTTCTTC. Variable domain in full (rest from reference TRBV7-9 and TRBJ2-1): DTGVSQNPRHKITKRGQNVTFRCDPISEHNRLYWYRQTLGQGPEFLTYFQNEAQLEKSRLLSDRFSAERPKGSFSTLEIQRTEQGDSAMYLCASSLIRPTYNEQFFGPGTRLTVL.

Comment on this clonotype: This may be a read error, as it is one base from a much larger clone. This CDR3 fails to terminate in the conserved phenylalanine or tryptophan, so it likely reflects a read error. The V call is TRBV2, the J call TRBJ2-5; D remains ambiguous. Germline V gene data show CDR1 as SNHLY and CDR2 as FYNNEI. The length of the CDR3 is 13 residues. Trimming took off 6 bases at V and 5 bases at J, with 13 bases between the two ends. Here the CDR3 DNA reads TGTGCCAGCAGGACGGTCCCTGGGGAGACCCAGTACTCC. Translating it yields CASRTVPGETQYS.

The chain employs TRBV29-1 and TRBJ1-1, with D maybe TRBD1 (6 bases). The germline CDR1 and CDR2 sequences are SQVTM and ANQGSEA. The V end lost 3 bases, the J end lost 0 bases, and 11 bases lay between the germline ends. The CDR3 runs to 14 residues. In nucleotides, the CDR3 is TGCAGCGTTGATTATCAGGGGATGAACACTGAAGCTTTCTTT. It translates to CSVDYQGMNTEAFF.

This clonotype was counted at least ten times. V usage is TRBV30 and J usage is TRBJ2-3, with 11 positions matching TRBD2. The trim removed 4 bases at V and 3 bases at J, leaving 3 bases unmatched. CDR1 and CDR2 (germline): GTSNPN, SVGIG (reference sequence). There are 14 residues in the CDR3. In nucleotides, the CDR3 is TGTGCCTGGACCATAGCGGGAGGGACAGATACGCAGTATTTT. It yields the protein CAWTIAGGTDTQYF.

A few counts support this clonotype. The chain combines TRBV28 with TRBJ1-3; 7 positions agree with TRBD1. V shed 5 bases and J 4 bases; nucleotides not matched to a gene: 8. This CDR3 spans 15 amino acids. Germline assignment: CDR1 MDHEN and CDR2 SYDVKM. CDR3 sequence reads: CASSPMRGRGNTIYF. The CDR3 coding sequence is TGTGCCAGCAGTCCCATGAGGGGGCGAGGAAACACCATATATTTT.

The chain combines TRBV3-1 with TRBJ1-1, with D maybe TRBD1 (6 bases). Trimming took 1 base from V and 11 from J, leaving 14 bases between them. The CDR3 consists of 13 residues. Germline loops: CDR1 LGHDT, CDR2 YNNKEL (reference sequence). CDR3 loop: CASSQVISGDAFF. The CDR3 bases are TGTGCCAGCAGCCAAGTAATTTCAGGGGACGCTTTCTTT.

This clonotype was picked up many times. This chain connects TRBV18 to TRBJ2-7; 10 nucleotides line up with TRBD1. Trimming cost V 2 bases and J 6 bases; bases outside gene matches: 10. Germline-derived CDR1 and CDR2 are KGHSH and LQKENI. This CDR3 spans 16 amino acids. CDR3: CASSPTSGTGVGEQYF. The CDR3 DNA reads TGTGCCAGCTCACCAACTTCCGGGACAGGGGTCGGCGAGCAGTACTTC.

This clonotype was picked up many times. The genes are TRBV20-1 and TRBJ1-6, with a possible D match to TRBD1 (6 bases). The CDR3 spans 13 residues. The V gene lost 7 bases and the J gene lost 6 bases, with 13 bases spanning the gap. From germline, CDR1 is DFQATT and CDR2 SNEGSKA (reference sequence). The CDR3 bases are TGCAGTGGAAGAACAGGGTTTAATTCACCCCTCCACTTT. This codes for CSGRTGFNSPLHF.

This clonotype was counted a few times. The rearrangement links TRBV5-6 to TRBJ2-1; 10 nucleotides line up with TRBD1. There are 18 residues in the CDR3. V dropped 0 bases and J dropped 2; count of bases not matched to a gene: 8. From germline, CDR1 is SGHDT and CDR2 YYEEEE. The CDR3 nucleotides read TGTGCCAGCAGCTTGGGGTTCGGGACAGGGGAAGCCTACAATGAGCAGTTCTTC. Its translation is CASSLGFGTGEAYNEQFF.